The subject of this entry is one T cell receptor beta chain. This clone was picked up one time. The antigen it binds to is not known. No quality values exist for individual bases; no much larger clone is one base distant. Looking up the germline V gene yields CDR1 SGHDT and CDR2 YYEEEE. From its cysteine to its phenylalanine, the CDR3 spans 15 amino acids. The sequence is cut down to CDR3 DNA, 45 bases in frame from base 1. The V and J ends are trimmed by 0 bases and 0 bases, leaving 10 bases between them. This record belongs to a study of T cell changes during pregnancy in multiple sclerosis (dated by TCRdb to the late 2010s). Looking at the study overall: In women with multiple sclerosis, the researchers looked at how the T cell repertoire shifted as pregnancy progressed.

Libraries were constructed by the immunoSEQ multiplex PCR assay. The table was pulled from immuneACCESS by TCRdb, which kept in-frame rearrangements only. Such tables lose some clones; where checked, under half of the loss comes from unresolved V genes, and the rest has no known cause. For this sample there are roughly 40,000 clones; about 95% appear just once. 1.7% of the sample rests with the top ten. Sequenced here: peripheral blood, sampled in the third trimester of pregnancy. The rearranged chain carries TRBV5-6 and TRBJ2-7; tentative D gene TRBD1, with 6 bases matching. The receptor's source is a female donor with multiple sclerosis, enrolled in a pregnancy study. Here is the DNA: TGTGCCAGCAGCTTGGGTGACAGGAGCTCCTACGAGCAGTACTTC. Translated, this is CASSLGDRSSYEQYF.